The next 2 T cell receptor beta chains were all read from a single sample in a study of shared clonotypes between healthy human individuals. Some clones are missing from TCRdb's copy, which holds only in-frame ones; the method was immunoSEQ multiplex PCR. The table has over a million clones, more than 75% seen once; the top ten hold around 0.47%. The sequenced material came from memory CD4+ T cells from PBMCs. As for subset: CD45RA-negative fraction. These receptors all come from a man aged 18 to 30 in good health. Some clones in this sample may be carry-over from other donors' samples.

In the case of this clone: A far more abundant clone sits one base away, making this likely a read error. The CDR3 nucleotides are TGTGCCAGCAGTCTTATCACCGGGGAGCTGTTTTTT. Translation gives CASSLITGELFF. The V gene is TRBV6-6, the J gene TRBJ2-2; D is ambiguous. Trimming pared 5 bases from V and 4 bases from J, leaving 5 bases between. Germline-derived CDR1 and CDR2 are MNHNY and SVGAGI (reference sequence). CDR3 size: 12 residues.

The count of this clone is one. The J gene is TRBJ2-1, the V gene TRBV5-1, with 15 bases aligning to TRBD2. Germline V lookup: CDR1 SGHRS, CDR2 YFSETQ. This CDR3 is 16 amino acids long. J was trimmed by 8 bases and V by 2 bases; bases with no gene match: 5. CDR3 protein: CASSFRTSGRGDEQFF. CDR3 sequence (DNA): TGCGCCAGCAGCTTCAGGACTAGCGGGAGGGGGGATGAGCAGTTCTTC. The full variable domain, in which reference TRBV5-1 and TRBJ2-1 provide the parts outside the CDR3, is KAGVTQTPRYLIKTRGQQVTLSCSPISGHRSVSWYQQTPGQGLQFLFEYFSETQRNKGNFPGRFSGRQFSNSRSEMNVSTLELGDSALYLCASSFRTSGRGDEQFFGPGTRLTVL.